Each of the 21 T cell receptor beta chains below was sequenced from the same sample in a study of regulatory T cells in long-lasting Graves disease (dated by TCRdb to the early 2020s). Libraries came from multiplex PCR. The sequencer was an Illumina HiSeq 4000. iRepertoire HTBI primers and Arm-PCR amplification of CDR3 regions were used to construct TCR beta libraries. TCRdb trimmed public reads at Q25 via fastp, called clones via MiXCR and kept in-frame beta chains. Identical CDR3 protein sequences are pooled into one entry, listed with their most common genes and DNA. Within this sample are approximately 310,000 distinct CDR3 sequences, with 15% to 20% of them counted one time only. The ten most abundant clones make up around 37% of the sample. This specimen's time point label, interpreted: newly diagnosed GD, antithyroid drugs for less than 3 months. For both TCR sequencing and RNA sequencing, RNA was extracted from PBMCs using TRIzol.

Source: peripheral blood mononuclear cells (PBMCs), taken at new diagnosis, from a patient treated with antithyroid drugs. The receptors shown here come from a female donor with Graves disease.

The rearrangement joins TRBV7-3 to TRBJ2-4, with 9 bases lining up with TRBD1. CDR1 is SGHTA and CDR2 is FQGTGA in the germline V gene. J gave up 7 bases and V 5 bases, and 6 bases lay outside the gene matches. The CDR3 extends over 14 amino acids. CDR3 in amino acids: CASSPGQGTNIQYF. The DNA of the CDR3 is TGTGCCAGCAGCCCCGGACAGGGGACTAACATTCAGTACTTC.

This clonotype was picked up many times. CDR3 in amino acids: CASSPPSAGPYEQYF. CDR3 nucleotide sequence: TGTGCCAGCAGTCCACCCTCGGCGGGACCGTACGAGCAGTACTTC. The chain carries TRBV12-3 or TRBV12-4 and TRBJ2-7; maybe TRBD2 (6 bases). Trimming left V 5 bases short and J 4 bases short, with 18 bases between. This CDR3 comprises 15 residues.

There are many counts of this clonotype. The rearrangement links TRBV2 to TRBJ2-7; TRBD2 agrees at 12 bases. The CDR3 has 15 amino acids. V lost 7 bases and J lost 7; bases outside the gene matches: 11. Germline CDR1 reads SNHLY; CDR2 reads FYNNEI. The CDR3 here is CASNPGTSGLGEQYF. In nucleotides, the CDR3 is TGTGCCAGCAACCCCGGGACTAGCGGGCTCGGGGAGCAGTACTTC.

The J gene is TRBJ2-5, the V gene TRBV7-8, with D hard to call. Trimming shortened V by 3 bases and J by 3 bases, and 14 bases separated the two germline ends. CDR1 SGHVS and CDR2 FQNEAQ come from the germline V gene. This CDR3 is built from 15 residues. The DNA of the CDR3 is TGTGCCAGCAGCTTCTCATGGGTGGGCGAAGAGACCCAGTACTTC. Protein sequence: CASSFSWVGEETQYF.

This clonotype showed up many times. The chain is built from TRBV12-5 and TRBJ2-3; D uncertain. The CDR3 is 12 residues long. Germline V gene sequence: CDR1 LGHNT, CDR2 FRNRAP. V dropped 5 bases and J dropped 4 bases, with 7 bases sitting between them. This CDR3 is CASGGWADTQYF. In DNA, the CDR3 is TGTGCTAGTGGTGGGTGGGCAGATACGCAGTATTTT.

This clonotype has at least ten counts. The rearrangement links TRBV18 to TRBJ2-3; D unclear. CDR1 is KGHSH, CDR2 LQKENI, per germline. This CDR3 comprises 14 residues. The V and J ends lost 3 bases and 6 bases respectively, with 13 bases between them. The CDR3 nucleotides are TGTGCCAGCTCACCGGCCACACCGGACGATACGCAGTATTTT. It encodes CASSPATPDDTQYF.

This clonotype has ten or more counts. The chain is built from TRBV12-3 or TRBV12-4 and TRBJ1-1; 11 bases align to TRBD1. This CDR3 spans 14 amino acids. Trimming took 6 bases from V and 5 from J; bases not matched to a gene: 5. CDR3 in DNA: TGTGCCAGCAGACTCGGACAGGGGGCTACTGAAGCTTTCTTT. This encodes CASRLGQGATEAFF.

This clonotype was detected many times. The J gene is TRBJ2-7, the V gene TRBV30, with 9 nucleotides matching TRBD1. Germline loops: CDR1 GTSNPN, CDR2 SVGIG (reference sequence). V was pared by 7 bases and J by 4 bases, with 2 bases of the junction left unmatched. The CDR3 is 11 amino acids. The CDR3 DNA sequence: TGTGCCTTGGACAGGGGTTACGAGCAGTACTTC. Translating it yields CALDRGYEQYF.

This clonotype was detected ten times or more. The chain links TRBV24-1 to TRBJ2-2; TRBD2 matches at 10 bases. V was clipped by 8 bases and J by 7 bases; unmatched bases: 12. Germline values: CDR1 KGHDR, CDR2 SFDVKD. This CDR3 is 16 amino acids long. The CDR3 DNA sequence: TGTGCCACCACTGCCGGGACTAGCGAGAGGGGCGGGGAGCTGTTTTTT. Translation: CATTAGTSERGGELFF.

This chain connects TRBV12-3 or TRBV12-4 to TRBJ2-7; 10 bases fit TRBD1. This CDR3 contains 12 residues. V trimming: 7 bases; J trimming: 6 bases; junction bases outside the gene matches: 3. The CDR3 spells CASKDRGGEQYF. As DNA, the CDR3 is TGTGCCAGCAAGGACAGGGGGGGCGAGCAGTACTTC.

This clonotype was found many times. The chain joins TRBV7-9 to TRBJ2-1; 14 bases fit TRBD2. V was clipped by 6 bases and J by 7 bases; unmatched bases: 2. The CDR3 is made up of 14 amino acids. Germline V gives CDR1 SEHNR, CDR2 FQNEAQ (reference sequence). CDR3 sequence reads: CASRGLAGVNEQFF. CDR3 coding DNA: TGTGCCAGCAGGGGACTAGCGGGAGTGAATGAGCAGTTCTTC.

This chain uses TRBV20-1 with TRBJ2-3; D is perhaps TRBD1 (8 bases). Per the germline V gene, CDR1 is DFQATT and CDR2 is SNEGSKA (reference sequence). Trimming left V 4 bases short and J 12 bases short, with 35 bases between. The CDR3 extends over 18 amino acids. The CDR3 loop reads CSATGPGTGAAGVQAQYF. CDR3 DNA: TGCAGTGCTACCGGTCCGGGGACAGGTGCGGCGGGAGTACAGGCACAGTATTTT.

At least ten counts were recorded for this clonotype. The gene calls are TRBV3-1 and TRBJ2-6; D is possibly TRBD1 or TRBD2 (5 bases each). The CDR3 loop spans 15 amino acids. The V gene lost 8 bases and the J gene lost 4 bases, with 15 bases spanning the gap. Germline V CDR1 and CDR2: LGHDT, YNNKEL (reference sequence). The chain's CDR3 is CASELGPGGANVLTF. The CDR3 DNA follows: TGTGCCAGCGAGTTGGGGCCGGGAGGGGCCAACGTCCTGACTTTC.

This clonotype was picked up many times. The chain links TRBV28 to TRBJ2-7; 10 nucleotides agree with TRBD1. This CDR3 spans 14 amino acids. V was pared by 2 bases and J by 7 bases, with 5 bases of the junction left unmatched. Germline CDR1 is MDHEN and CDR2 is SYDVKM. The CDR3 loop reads CASSLGQGDREQYF. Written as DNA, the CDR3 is TGTGCCAGCAGTTTAGGACAGGGGGATCGGGAGCAGTACTTC. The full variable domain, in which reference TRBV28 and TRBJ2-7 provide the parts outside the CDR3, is DVKVTQSSRYLVKRTGEKVFLECVQDMDHENMFWYRQDPGLGLRLIYFSYDVKMKEKGDIPEGYSVSREKKERFSLILESASTNQTSMYLCASSLGQGDREQYFGPGTRLTVT.

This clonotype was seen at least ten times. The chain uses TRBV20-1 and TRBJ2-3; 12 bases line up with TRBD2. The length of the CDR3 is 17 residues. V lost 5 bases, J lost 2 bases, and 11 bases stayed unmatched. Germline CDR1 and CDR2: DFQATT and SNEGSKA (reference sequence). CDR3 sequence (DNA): TGCAGTGCTCCCGGACTAGCGGGGACGGGGGCCACAGATACGCAGTATTTT. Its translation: CSAPGLAGTGATDTQYF.

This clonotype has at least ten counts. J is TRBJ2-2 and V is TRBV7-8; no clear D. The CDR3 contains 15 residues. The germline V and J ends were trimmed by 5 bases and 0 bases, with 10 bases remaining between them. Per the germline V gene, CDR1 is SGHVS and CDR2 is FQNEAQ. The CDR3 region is CASSPETPNTGELFF. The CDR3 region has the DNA TGTGCCAGCAGCCCCGAGACCCCGAACACCGGGGAGCTGTTTTTT.

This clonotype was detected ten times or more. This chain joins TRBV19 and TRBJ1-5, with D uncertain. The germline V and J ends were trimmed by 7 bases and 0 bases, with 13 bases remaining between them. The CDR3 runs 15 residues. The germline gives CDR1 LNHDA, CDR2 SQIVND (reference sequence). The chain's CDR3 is CASNGETHSNQPQHF. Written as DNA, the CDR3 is TGTGCCAGTAACGGGGAAACCCATAGCAATCAGCCCCAGCATTTT.

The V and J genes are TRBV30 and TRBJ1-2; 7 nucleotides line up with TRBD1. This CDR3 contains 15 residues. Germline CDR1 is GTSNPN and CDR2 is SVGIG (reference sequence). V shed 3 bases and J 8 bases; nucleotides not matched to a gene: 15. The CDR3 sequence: CAWSDRQGFLGGYTF. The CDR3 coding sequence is TGTGCCTGGAGCGATCGACAGGGCTTTCTAGGAGGCTACACCTTC.

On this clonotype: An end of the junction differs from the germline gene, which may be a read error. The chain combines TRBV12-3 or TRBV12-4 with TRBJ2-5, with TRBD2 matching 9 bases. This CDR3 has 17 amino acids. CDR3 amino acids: CVSSPVIWLAGLETQYF. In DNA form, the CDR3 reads TGTGTCAGCAGTCCTGTCATTTGGCTAGCGGGATTAGAGACCCAGTACTTC.

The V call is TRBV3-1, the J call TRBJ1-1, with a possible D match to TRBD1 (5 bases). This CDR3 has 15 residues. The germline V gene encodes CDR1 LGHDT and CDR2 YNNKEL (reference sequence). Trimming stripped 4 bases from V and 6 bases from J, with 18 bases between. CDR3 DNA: TGTGCCAGCAGCCGACCCGGGACCGACTTCTCTGAAGCTTTCTTT. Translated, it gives CASSRPGTDFSEAFF. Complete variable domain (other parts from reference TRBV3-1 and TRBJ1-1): DTAVSQTPKYLVTQMGNDKSIKCEQNLGHDTMYWYKQDSKKFLKIMFSYNNKELIINETVPNRFSPKSPDKAHLNLHINSLELGDSAVYFCASSRPGTDFSEAFFGQGTRLTVV.

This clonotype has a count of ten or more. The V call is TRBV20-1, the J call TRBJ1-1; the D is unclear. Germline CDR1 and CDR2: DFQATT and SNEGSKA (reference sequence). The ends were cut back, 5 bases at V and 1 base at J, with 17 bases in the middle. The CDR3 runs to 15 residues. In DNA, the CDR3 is TGCAGTGCTGTAGGAGGAGAAAGGGAGAACACTGAAGCTTTCTTT. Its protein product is CSAVGGERENTEAFF.